This TCR beta chain is from a study of long-term antiretroviral therapy in people with HIV. With 2 bases removed from V and 1 base from J, the gap between germline ends came to 3 bases. From germline, CDR1 is SEHNR and CDR2 FQNEAQ (reference sequence). The CDR3 has 12 residues. Among participants with HIV, every one received treatment in the United States. Study-level results: Controls had broader CDR3 length ranges than HIV repertoires did.

The authors ran the immunoSEQ assay, v3.0, at survey level. This table comes from immunoSEQ multiplex PCR, and its TCRdb copy is limited to in-frame clones, with some not included. The table includes 25,000 to 35,000 clones, approximately 96% detected once. Details on this clone: Its antigen is still unknown.

V is TRBV7-9 and J is TRBJ2-7; D ambiguous. This TCR was sampled from a man younger than 40 with HIV. Sequencing was performed on unsorted PBMCs, taken approximately 6.6 years after starting antiretroviral therapy. The CDR3 here is CASSLSSYEQYF. The CDR3 DNA follows: TGTGCCAGCAGCTTAAGTTCCTACGAGCAGTACTTC.